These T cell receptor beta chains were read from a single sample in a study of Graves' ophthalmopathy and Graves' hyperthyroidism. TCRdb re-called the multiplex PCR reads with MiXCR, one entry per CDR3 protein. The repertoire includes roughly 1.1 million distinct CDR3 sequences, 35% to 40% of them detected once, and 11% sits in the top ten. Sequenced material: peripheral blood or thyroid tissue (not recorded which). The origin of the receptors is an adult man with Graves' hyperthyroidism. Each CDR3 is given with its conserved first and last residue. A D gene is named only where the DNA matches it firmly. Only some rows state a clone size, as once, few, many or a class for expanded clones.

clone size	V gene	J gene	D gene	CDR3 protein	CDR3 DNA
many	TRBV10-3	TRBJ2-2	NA	CAGASSREAAGELFF	TGTGCCGGAGCATCTTCCAGGGAGGCGGCCGGGGAGCTGTTTTTT
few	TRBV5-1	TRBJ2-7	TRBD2	CASSVGLAGGKVYEQYF	TGCGCCAGCAGCGTGGGACTAGCGGGAGGGAAAGTTTACGAGCAGTACTTC
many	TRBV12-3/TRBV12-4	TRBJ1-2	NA	CASSLHLRGNGYTF	TGTGCCAGCAGTTTGCACTTGCGTGGGAATGGCTACACCTTC
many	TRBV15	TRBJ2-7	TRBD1	CATSRGQDYEQYF	TGTGCCACCAGCAGGGGACAGGACTACGAGCAGTACTTC
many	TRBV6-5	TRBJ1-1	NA	CASSYSDLNTEAFF	TGTGCCAGCAGTTACTCAGACCTGAACACTGAAGCTTTCTTT
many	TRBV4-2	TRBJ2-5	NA	CASSRGTSDGETQYF	TGTGCCAGCAGCCGCGGGACATCGGACGGAGAGACCCAGTACTTC
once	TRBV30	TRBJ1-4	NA	CAWSVTGLTNEKLFF	TGTGCCTGGAGTGTAACTGGGTTGACTAATGAAAAACTGTTTTTT
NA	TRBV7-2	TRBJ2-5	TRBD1	CASSLVVGTGDQPQYF	TGTGCCAGCAGCTTAGTAGTAGGGACAGGGGATCAGCCCCAGTACTTC
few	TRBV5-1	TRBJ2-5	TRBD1	CASSLVQGLRETQYF	TGCGCCAGCAGCTTGGTACAGGGGTTACGGGAGACCCAGTACTTC
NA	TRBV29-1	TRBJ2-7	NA	CSFEGREQYF	TGCAGCTTTGAAGGGCGCGAGCAGTACTTC
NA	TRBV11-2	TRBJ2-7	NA	CASSVTGYLSSYEQYF	TGTGCCAGCAGCGTCACAGGGTATCTGAGCTCCTACGAGCAGTACTTC
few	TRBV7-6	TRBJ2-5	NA	CASGSRVEETQYF	TGTGCCAGCGGCTCGCGGGTGGAAGAGACCCAGTACTTC
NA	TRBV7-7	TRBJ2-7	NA	CASSSTAGTQEQYF	TGTGCCAGCAGCTCAACAGCCGGGACTCAAGAGCAGTACTTC
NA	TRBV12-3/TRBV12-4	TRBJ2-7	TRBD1	CASSFADRVYEQYF	TGTGCCAGCAGTTTCGCGGACAGGGTGTACGAGCAGTACTTC
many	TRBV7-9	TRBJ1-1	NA	CASTVVTEAFF	TGTGCCAGCACCGTCGTGACTGAAGCTTTCTTT
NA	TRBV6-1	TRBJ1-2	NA	CASSEKGKPDWDGYTF	TGTGCCAGCAGTGAAAAAGGTAAACCCGACTGGGATGGCTACACCTTC
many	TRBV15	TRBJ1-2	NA	CATSRDQGRAYGYTF	TGTGCCACCAGCAGAGATCAAGGCAGAGCCTATGGCTACACCTTC
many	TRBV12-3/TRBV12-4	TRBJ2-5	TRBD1	CASSRQGSGETQYF	TGTGCCAGCAGCCGACAGGGGAGCGGAGAGACCCAGTACTTC
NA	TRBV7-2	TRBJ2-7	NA	CASSPDRPISYEQYF	TGTGCCAGCAGCCCAGACAGGCCGATCTCCTACGAGCAGTACTTC
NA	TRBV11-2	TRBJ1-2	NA	CASSFSGRFGYTF	TGTGCCAGCAGCTTCTCAGGGAGGTTCGGCTACACCTTC
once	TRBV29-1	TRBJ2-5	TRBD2	CSLTTSGRRETHYF	TGCAGCTTAACGACTAGCGGGAGACGAGAGACCCACTACTTC
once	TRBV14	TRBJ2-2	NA	CASSPTAWGVNTGELFF	TGTGCCAGCAGCCCGACAGCGTGGGGGGTGAACACCGGGGAGCTGTTTTTT
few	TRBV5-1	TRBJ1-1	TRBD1	CASSLEGQLEAFF	TGCGCCAGCAGCCTGGAGGGACAGCTTGAAGCTTTCTTT
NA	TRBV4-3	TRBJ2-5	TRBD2	CASSQDLTSEYQRRETQYF	TGCGCCAGCAGCCAAGATCTTACTAGCGAATACCAAAGGCGGGAGACCCAGTACTTC
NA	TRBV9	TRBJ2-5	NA	CASSAGGRRSETQYF	TGTGCCAGCAGCGCCGGGGGGCGCAGGTCCGAGACCCAGTACTTC
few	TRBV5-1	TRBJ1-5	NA	CASSLNPEGNQPQHF	TGCGCCAGCAGCTTAAATCCAGAAGGCAATCAGCCCCAGCATTTT
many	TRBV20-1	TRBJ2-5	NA	CSARDARGQETQYF	TGCAGTGCTAGAGATGCCCGGGGCCAAGAGACCCAGTACTTC
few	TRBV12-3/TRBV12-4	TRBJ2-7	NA	CASSLRGADRPLREQYF	TGTGCCAGCAGTTTGAGGGGGGCCGACAGACCGCTGAGAGAGCAGTACTTC
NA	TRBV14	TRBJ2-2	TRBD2	CASNPGAKRETGELFF	TGTGCCAGCAATCCCGGGGCCAAGCGGGAAACCGGGGAGCTGTTTTTT
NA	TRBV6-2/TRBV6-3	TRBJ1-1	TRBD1	CASSYTGTATEAFF	TGTGCCAGCAGTTATACCGGGACAGCCACTGAAGCTTTCTTT
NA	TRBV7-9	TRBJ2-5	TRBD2	CASTPQWGGKETQYF	TGTGCCAGCACCCCCCAATGGGGGGGGAAAGAGACCCAGTACTTC
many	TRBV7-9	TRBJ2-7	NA	CASSPGPSHEQYF	TGTGCCAGCAGCCCCGGGCCCTCGCACGAGCAGTACTTC
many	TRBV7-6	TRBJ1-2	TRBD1	CASSLTGQGYGYTF	TGTGCCAGCAGCTTAACCGGACAGGGCTATGGCTACACCTTC
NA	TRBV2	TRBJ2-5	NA	CASRFSGAGETQYF	TGTGCCAGCCGTTTCTCAGGGGCCGGGGAGACCCAGTACTTC
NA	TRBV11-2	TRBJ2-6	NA	CASRQLESGPWISGANVLTF	TGTGCCAGCAGACAACTTGAGTCAGGACCCTGGATCTCTGGGGCCAACGTCCTGACTTTC
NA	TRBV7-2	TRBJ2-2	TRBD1	CASSSRQGPGELFF	TGTGCCAGCAGTTCTCGACAGGGGCCCGGGGAGCTGTTTTTT
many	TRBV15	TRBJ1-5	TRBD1	CATSRQTRDREFRQPQHF	TGTGCCACCAGCAGACAAACTAGGGACAGGGAGTTTCGTCAGCCCCAGCATTTT
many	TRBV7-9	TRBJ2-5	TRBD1	CASSLAQGAVETQYF	TGTGCCAGCAGTCTCGCCCAGGGGGCTGTCGAGACCCAGTACTTC
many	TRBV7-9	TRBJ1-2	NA	CATTQANYYGYTF	TGTGCCACCACCCAGGCCAATTACTATGGCTACACCTTC
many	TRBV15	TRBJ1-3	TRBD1	CATSRGGTGAGNTIYF	TGTGCCACCAGCAGAGGGGGGACAGGGGCTGGAAACACCATATATTTT